The rows below give T cell receptor beta chains drawn from one sample of a study of regulatory T cells in long-lasting Graves disease. Each CDR3 protein gets one entry after TCRdb re-called the multiplex PCR reads with MiXCR. The data contain a few hundred thousand distinct CDR3 sequences, around 19% of them seen just once; the ten biggest clones take up around 11%. This same sample was also taken into another study, of T cells in Graves' hyperthyroidism and ophthalmopathy.

This material consisted of peripheral blood mononuclear cells (PBMCs), taken at new diagnosis, from a patient treated with antithyroid drugs. The receptor set was obtained from a woman in her twenties or thirties with Graves disease. The CDR3 runs from the conserved cysteine through the conserved F or W. Each record gives: J gene, clone size, V gene, D gene, CDR3 protein, CDR3 DNA. The D gene is left open where the match is weak. Clone size is shown for a subset of rows, as once, few, many or a class of expanded clone.

j_gene: TRBJ1-5
abundance: many
v_gene: TRBV28
d_gene: TRBD1
CDR3aa: CASSWDRVQPQHF
CDR3nt: TGTGCCAGCAGTTGGGACAGGGTTCAGCCCCAGCATTTT

j_gene: TRBJ2-4
abundance: few
v_gene: TRBV11-2
d_gene: TRBD1
CDR3aa: CASSHGQGAAKNIQYF
CDR3nt: TGTGCCAGCAGCCACGGACAGGGAGCGGCCAAAAACATTCAGTACTTC

j_gene: TRBJ2-7
abundance: many
v_gene: TRBV20-1
d_gene: TRBD1
CDR3aa: CSARDGTGGYEQYF
CDR3nt: TGCAGTGCTAGAGATGGAACAGGGGGCTACGAGCAGTACTTC

j_gene: TRBJ1-2
abundance: many
v_gene: TRBV3-1
d_gene: .
CDR3aa: CASSQRDYGYTF
CDR3nt: TGTGCCAGCAGCCAAAGGGACTATGGCTACACCTTC

j_gene: TRBJ2-3
abundance: many
v_gene: TRBV7-9
d_gene: TRBD1
CDR3aa: CASSLRRTGGGGTDTQYF
CDR3nt: TGTGCCAGCAGCCTACGGAGGACAGGGGGCGGAGGCACAGATACGCAGTATTTT

j_gene: TRBJ2-7
abundance: many
v_gene: TRBV5-1
d_gene: TRBD2
CDR3aa: CASSLAAGGPPGEQYF
CDR3nt: TGCGCCAGCAGCTTGGCGGCGGGAGGACCTCCGGGCGAGCAGTACTTC

j_gene: TRBJ2-5
abundance: few
v_gene: TRBV6-5
d_gene: .
CDR3aa: CASSYDAGGGKGETQYF
CDR3nt: TGTGCCAGCAGTTACGACGCAGGGGGGGGGAAAGGGGAGACCCAGTACTTC

j_gene: TRBJ2-1
abundance: .
v_gene: TRBV6-9
d_gene: TRBD2
CDR3aa: CASSSRGGLAKGNEQFF
CDR3nt: TGTGCCAGCAGTTCTCGGGGGGGACTAGCGAAGGGCAATGAGCAGTTCTTC

j_gene: TRBJ1-2
abundance: few
v_gene: TRBV14
d_gene: .
CDR3aa: CASSQDEEAVLNYGYTF
CDR3nt: TGTGCCAGCAGCCAAGACGAGGAGGCAGTCCTTAACTATGGCTACACCTTC

j_gene: TRBJ2-5
abundance: many
v_gene: TRBV6-1
d_gene: .
CDR3aa: CASASLQASSRAQYF
CDR3nt: TGTGCCAGCGCTTCCTTACAGGCCTCCTCGAGGGCCCAGTACTTC

j_gene: TRBJ2-5
abundance: many
v_gene: TRBV11-2
d_gene: .
CDR3aa: CASSLDAETQYF
CDR3nt: TGTGCCAGCAGCTTAGACGCAGAGACCCAGTACTTC

j_gene: TRBJ2-1
abundance: .
v_gene: TRBV27
d_gene: TRBD2
CDR3aa: CASSQSSGTNYNEQFF
CDR3nt: TGTGCCAGCAGTCAATCTTCCGGGACTAACTACAATGAGCAGTTCTTC

j_gene: TRBJ1-2
abundance: many
v_gene: TRBV20-1
d_gene: .
CDR3aa: CSARDGQSPTRGYTF
CDR3nt: TGCAGTGCTAGAGATGGTCAGAGCCCCACTCGCGGCTACACCTTC

j_gene: TRBJ2-5
abundance: many
v_gene: TRBV24-1
d_gene: TRBD1
CDR3aa: CATSMTASPGQGQETQYF
CDR3nt: TGTGCCACCAGTATGACAGCATCACCGGGACAGGGGCAAGAGACCCAGTACTTC

j_gene: TRBJ1-5
abundance: many
v_gene: TRBV5-5
d_gene: TRBD1
CDR3aa: CASSLAGGPHRAQHF
CDR3nt: TGTGCCAGCAGCTTGGCAGGGGGTCCCCACAGGGCCCAGCATTTT

j_gene: TRBJ1-1
abundance: many
v_gene: TRBV28
d_gene: .
CDR3aa: CASSLSGGQVARAFF
CDR3nt: TGTGCCAGCAGTTTATCGGGAGGGCAGGTGGCCCGGGCTTTCTTT

j_gene: TRBJ2-7
abundance: .
v_gene: TRBV28
d_gene: TRBD1
CDR3aa: CASEAPQGAIKGRSYEQYF
CDR3nt: TGTGCCAGCGAGGCCCCCCAGGGGGCAATTAAAGGTAGATCCTACGAGCAGTACTTC

j_gene: TRBJ2-5
abundance: many
v_gene: TRBV30
d_gene: .
CDR3aa: CAWRGGGETQYF
CDR3nt: TGTGCCTGGAGAGGGGGAGGGGAGACCCAGTACTTC

j_gene: TRBJ1-1
abundance: .
v_gene: TRBV2
d_gene: TRBD1
CDR3aa: CASRPGQVNTEAFF
CDR3nt: TGTGCCAGCAGACCCGGACAGGTGAACACTGAAGCTTTCTTT

j_gene: TRBJ2-3
abundance: many
v_gene: TRBV2
d_gene: TRBD2
CDR3aa: CASRSVEALADSTDTQYF
CDR3nt: TGTGCCAGCCGGAGTGTTGAGGCCCTAGCGGATAGCACAGATACGCAGTATTTT

j_gene: TRBJ2-7
abundance: many
v_gene: TRBV20-1
d_gene: TRBD1
CDR3aa: CSAYPRDRVYEQYF
CDR3nt: TGCAGTGCGTACCCCCGGGACAGGGTCTACGAGCAGTACTTC

j_gene: TRBJ2-7
abundance: many
v_gene: TRBV6-1
d_gene: .
CDR3aa: CASSGLYQQYF
CDR3nt: TGTGCCAGCAGCGGCTTATATCAGCAGTACTTC

j_gene: TRBJ1-1
abundance: many
v_gene: TRBV7-2
d_gene: .
CDR3aa: CASSVREKGELEAFF
CDR3nt: TGTGCCAGCAGTGTCCGCGAAAAGGGAGAGCTTGAAGCTTTCTTT

j_gene: TRBJ2-3
abundance: .
v_gene: TRBV12-3/TRBV12-4
d_gene: .
CDR3aa: CASSPNDPAKYF
CDR3nt: TGTGCCAGCAGCCCTAATGACCCGGCCAAGTATTTT

j_gene: TRBJ2-7
abundance: many
v_gene: TRBV30
d_gene: TRBD2
CDR3aa: CAWSVGTSAPYEQYF
CDR3nt: TGTGCCTGGAGTGTGGGGACTAGCGCACCCTACGAGCAGTACTTC

j_gene: TRBJ2-7
abundance: many
v_gene: TRBV7-9
d_gene: .
CDR3aa: CASSLLGPEQYF
CDR3nt: TGTGCCAGCAGCTTATTGGGCCCCGAGCAGTACTTC

j_gene: TRBJ2-2
abundance: .
v_gene: TRBV6-5
d_gene: TRBD1
CDR3aa: CASSYESMGTGGTNTGELFF
CDR3nt: TGTGCCAGCAGTTACGAGTCAATGGGGACAGGGGGGACGAACACCGGGGAGCTGTTTTTT

j_gene: TRBJ2-5
abundance: few
v_gene: TRBV10-3
d_gene: TRBD2
CDR3aa: CAISETSGGRGETQYF
CDR3nt: TGTGCCATCAGTGAAACTAGCGGGGGCCGGGGGGAGACCCAGTACTTC

j_gene: TRBJ1-1
abundance: .
v_gene: TRBV19
d_gene: .
CDR3aa: CASSIVRGWDTEASF
CDR3nt: TGTGCCAGTAGTATCGTTCGGGGATGGGACACTGAAGCTTCCTTT

j_gene: TRBJ2-1
abundance: .
v_gene: TRBV28
d_gene: .
CDR3aa: CASSTDLPEYNEQFF
CDR3nt: TGTGCCAGCAGCACTGACCTCCCCGAGTACAATGAGCAGTTCTTC

j_gene: TRBJ2-3
abundance: once
v_gene: TRBV12-3/TRBV12-4
d_gene: .
CDR3aa: CATPSDTQYF
CDR3nt: TGTGCCACCCCCTCAGATACGCAGTATTTT

j_gene: TRBJ1-1
abundance: many
v_gene: TRBV9
d_gene: .
CDR3aa: CASSVRQSNTEAFF
CDR3nt: TGTGCCAGCAGCGTACGGCAGTCGAACACTGAAGCTTTCTTT

j_gene: TRBJ2-7
abundance: many
v_gene: TRBV2
d_gene: .
CDR3aa: CASRVGYTYEQYF
CDR3nt: TGTGCCAGCCGGGTGGGATACACCTACGAGCAGTACTTC

j_gene: TRBJ1-2
abundance: many
v_gene: TRBV11-2
d_gene: .
CDR3aa: CASSLDPGTNYGYTF
CDR3nt: TGTGCCAGCAGCTTAGATCCGGGAACTAACTATGGCTACACCTTC

j_gene: TRBJ2-2
abundance: few
v_gene: TRBV3-1
d_gene: .
CDR3aa: CASSLEGVAGELFF
CDR3nt: TGTGCCAGCAGCCTGGAGGGGGTCGCCGGGGAGCTGTTTTTT

j_gene: TRBJ2-7
abundance: many
v_gene: TRBV4-1
d_gene: TRBD2
CDR3aa: CASSQDAGGSYEQYF
CDR3nt: TGCGCCAGCAGCCAAGATGCGGGAGGCTCGTACGAGCAGTACTTC

j_gene: TRBJ2-6
abundance: few
v_gene: TRBV28
d_gene: .
CDR3aa: CASIGGAGGANVLTF
CDR3nt: TGTGCCAGCATTGGAGGTGCGGGTGGGGCCAACGTCCTGACTTTC

j_gene: TRBJ1-3
abundance: .
v_gene: TRBV7-3
d_gene: .
CDR3aa: CASSLEAGNTIYF
CDR3nt: TGTGCCAGCAGCTTAGAGGCCGGAAACACCATATATTTT

j_gene: TRBJ2-7
abundance: many
v_gene: TRBV3-1
d_gene: TRBD1
CDR3aa: CASRQGGVYEQYF
CDR3nt: TGTGCCAGCCGACAGGGGGGGGTCTACGAGCAGTACTTC

j_gene: TRBJ1-1
abundance: many
v_gene: TRBV27
d_gene: .
CDR3aa: CASSFGDNTEAFF
CDR3nt: TGTGCCAGCAGTTTTGGGGATAACACTGAAGCTTTCTTT

j_gene: TRBJ2-3
abundance: many
v_gene: TRBV6-1
d_gene: .
CDR3aa: CASRDAGQSINTQYF
CDR3nt: TGTGCCAGCAGAGACGCGGGACAAAGCATAAATACGCAGTATTTT

j_gene: TRBJ2-5
abundance: many
v_gene: TRBV28
d_gene: .
CDR3aa: CASSPLGVGKKRTQYF
CDR3nt: TGTGCCAGCAGTCCCCTAGGGGTGGGTAAAAAGAGGACCCAGTACTTC

j_gene: TRBJ2-1
abundance: many
v_gene: TRBV28
d_gene: TRBD1
CDR3aa: CASSLGRGRYNEQFF
CDR3nt: TGTGCCAGCAGTTTGGGCAGGGGGCGATACAATGAGCAGTTCTTC

j_gene: TRBJ1-1
abundance: many
v_gene: TRBV5-1
d_gene: .
CDR3aa: CASSRLGGGAFF
CDR3nt: TGCGCCAGCAGCCGTTTGGGTGGCGGGGCTTTCTTT

j_gene: TRBJ2-3
abundance: once
v_gene: TRBV2
d_gene: .
CDR3aa: CASIEGRLGTDTQYF
CDR3nt: TGTGCCAGCATTGAGGGACGTCTGGGCACAGATACGCAGTATTTT

j_gene: TRBJ2-1
abundance: .
v_gene: TRBV28
d_gene: TRBD2
CDR3aa: CASSLKGLAGGGETEQFF
CDR3nt: TGTGCCAGCAGTTTAAAGGGACTAGCGGGAGGCGGCGAGACTGAGCAGTTCTTC

j_gene: TRBJ2-5
abundance: many
v_gene: TRBV7-9
d_gene: .
CDR3aa: CASSPPGSEETQYF
CDR3nt: TGTGCCAGCAGCCCCCCCGGATCCGAAGAGACCCAGTACTTC

j_gene: TRBJ2-3
abundance: many
v_gene: TRBV9
d_gene: TRBD2
CDR3aa: CASTTGAGRTDTQYF
CDR3nt: TGTGCCAGCACCACCGGAGCGGGAAGAACAGATACGCAGTATTTT

j_gene: TRBJ2-3
abundance: many
v_gene: TRBV7-7
d_gene: .
CDR3aa: CASSLDQRDTQYF
CDR3nt: TGTGCTAGCAGCTTGGACCAGAGGGATACGCAGTATTTT

j_gene: TRBJ2-3
abundance: .
v_gene: TRBV11-2
d_gene: .
CDR3aa: CASSLGLIAGDTQYF
CDR3nt: TGTGCCAGCAGCTTAGGGCTAATTGCCGGAGATACGCAGTATTTT

j_gene: TRBJ1-2
abundance: many
v_gene: TRBV15
d_gene: .
CDR3aa: CATWHTREGFNGYTF
CDR3nt: TGTGCCACCTGGCATACCAGGGAGGGGTTTAATGGCTACACCTTC

j_gene: TRBJ1-2
abundance: .
v_gene: TRBV20-1
d_gene: .
CDR3aa: CSARVYGYTF
CDR3nt: TGCAGTGCTAGAGTCTATGGCTACACCTTC

j_gene: TRBJ1-2
abundance: many
v_gene: TRBV6-1
d_gene: .
CDR3aa: CASSEARWDLNYGYTF
CDR3nt: TGTGCCAGCAGTGAAGCGCGGTGGGATCTTAACTATGGCTACACCTTC